This T cell receptor (beta chain) was documented in a study of OX40 agonist ivuxolimab in advanced cancers. V lost 1 base and J lost 5; bases outside the gene matches: 5. The CDR3 runs 16 residues. CDR1 LGHNA and CDR2 YSLEER come from the germline V gene. Sequenced by immunoSEQ multiplex PCR; TCRdb stores in-frame clones only, minus some. This sample has approximately 59,000 clones; about 87% occur once, and the top ten carry approximately 2%. The rearrangement uses TRBV4-3 and TRBJ2-3; TRBD2 matches at 11 bases. The clonotype was recovered from an adult with an advanced solid tumor such as melanoma, head and neck, liver or kidney cancer. The starting material was CD4+ or CD8+ T cells sorted from blood, obtained in a trial of the OX40 agonist ivuxolimab. The chain's CDR3 is CASSQGASGGLDTQYF. The CDR3, as DNA: TGCGCCAGCAGCCAAGGGGCTAGCGGGGGGCTAGATACGCAGTATTTT.